A single sample gave rise to the 17 T cell receptor beta chains below, sequenced in a study of vaccination and CD4 T cells after COVID-19. The Oncomine TCR Beta short-read assay was applied to DNA of cultured CD4+ T cells. TCRdb re-derived calls from the PCR reads in MiXCR, one entry per CDR3 protein. The sample contains about 13,000 distinct CDR3 sequences, around 42% of which appear only once. Treatment here: approximately nine-day PBMC culture with coronavirus spike peptide pools or control peptides (ViraFEST assay). Antigens of these TCRs are unknown. The sample here was CD4+ T cells from blood, cultured in vitro, taken before SARS-CoV-2 vaccination. All receptors come from a human donor who had recovered from COVID-19.

This chain uses TRBV7-6 with TRBJ2-1; D ambiguous. Germline CDR1 and CDR2: SGHVS and FNYEAQ. With 2 bases removed from V and 5 bases from J, the gap between germline ends came to 4 bases. The CDR3 runs to 12 residues. The chain's CDR3 is CASSLLNNEQFF. In DNA form, the CDR3 reads TGTGCCAGCAGCTTACTGAACAATGAGCAGTTCTTC.

This chain links TRBV27 with TRBJ1-1; TRBD1 matches 8 bases. The V gene end was trimmed by 5 bases and the J gene end by 3 bases; junction bases not matched to a gene: 8. Germline lookup yields CDR1 MNHEY and CDR2 SMNVEV (reference sequence). The CDR3 is 15 amino acids. The CDR3: CASSPSRGRYTEAFF. CDR3 DNA sequence: TGTGCCAGCAGTCCAAGCAGGGGGCGGTACACTGAAGCTTTCTTT.

The chain recombines TRBV7-2 with TRBJ2-1; D tentatively reads TRBD1 or TRBD2 (6 bases each). Germline V gene data show CDR1 as SGHTA and CDR2 as FQGNSA. The CDR3 totals 13 residues. Trimming took off 5 bases at V and 12 bases at J, with 17 bases between the two ends. CDR3 amino acids: CASSANSQGLQFF. CDR3 DNA sequence: TGTGCCAGCAGCGCAAACTCACAGGGACTGCAGTTCTTC.

This clonotype was observed a few times. The rearrangement joins TRBV7-2 to TRBJ1-1, with D possibly matching TRBD1 (5 bases). The CDR3 has 14 residues. Germline assignment: CDR1 SGHTA and CDR2 FQGNSA. Trimming shortened V by 3 bases and J by 1 base, and 9 bases separated the two germline ends. CDR3 amino acids: CASSLGVGNTEAFF. CDR3 DNA: TGTGCCAGCAGCTTGGGGGTGGGGAACACTGAAGCTTTCTTT.

V gene TRBV6-1 combines with J gene TRBJ1-2, with D possibly matching TRBD1 (5 bases). Between the trimmed V and J ends, which lost 5 bases and 8 bases, there was a span of 21 bases. This CDR3 spans 15 amino acids. In germline, CDR1 is MNHNS, CDR2 SASEGT. CDR3 nucleotide sequence: TGTGCCAGCAGTCTGCTAGATCGGGACGCCCAGGGCTACACCTTC. Protein product: CASSLLDRDAQGYTF.

This chain joins TRBV10-1 and TRBJ1-1, with D possibly being TRBD1 (5 bases). V was clipped by 6 bases and J by 2 bases, with 13 bases between them. The CDR3 loop spans 14 amino acids. Germline-derived CDR1 and CDR2 are WNHNN and SYGVQD (reference sequence). The CDR3, as DNA: TGCGCCAGCAGGCGGGACGGAACCAACACTGAAGCTTTCTTT. It yields the protein CASRRDGTNTEAFF.

This rearrangement joins TRBV28 to TRBJ1-2, with unresolved D. Trimming stripped 5 bases from V and 4 bases from J, with 8 bases between. This CDR3 region has 12 residues. Germline V gene lookup returns CDR1 MDHEN and CDR2 SYDVKM. The DNA of the CDR3 is TGTGCCAGCAGTCGAGAGTTCTATGGCTACACCTTC. Its translation is CASSREFYGYTF.

The chain uses TRBV7-9 and TRBJ2-1; the match to TRBD2 covers 9 bases. With V trimmed by 4 bases and J by 7 bases, 8 bases remained unmatched. In germline, CDR1 is SEHNR, CDR2 FQNEAQ (reference sequence). This CDR3 region has 15 residues. This CDR3 reads CASSSGGRAANEQFF. Here the CDR3 DNA reads TGTGCCAGCAGCTCCGGCGGGAGGGCAGCAAATGAGCAGTTCTTC.

The rearrangement links TRBV5-4 to TRBJ2-5, with no clear D. The germline gives CDR1 SGHNT, CDR2 YYREEE (reference sequence). The V end lost 0 bases, the J end lost 2 bases, and 8 bases lay between the germline ends. The CDR3 is 14 amino acids. The CDR3 sequence: CASSLAGIQETQYF. CDR3 DNA: TGTGCCAGCAGCTTGGCAGGTATTCAAGAGACCCAGTACTTC.

J is TRBJ2-3 and V is TRBV20-1; 8 nucleotides align to TRBD2. J gave up 1 base and V 7 bases, and 4 bases lay outside the gene matches. The CDR3 contains 13 residues. Germline CDR1 is DFQATT and CDR2 is SNEGSKA (reference sequence). CDR3 protein: CSGTSIGTDTQYF. The CDR3 DNA is TGCAGTGGGACTAGCATTGGCACAGATACGCAGTATTTT.

This clonotype was found a few times. The chain is built from TRBV7-2 and TRBJ2-1; no clear D gene. V lost 2 bases and J 2 bases, leaving 7 bases between the germline ends. The CDR3 sequence is 14 residues long. CDR1 is SGHTA, CDR2 FQGNSA, per germline. The CDR3 coding sequence is TGTGCCAGCAGCTTAAGTCCGGCCTACAATGAGCAGTTCTTC. Protein: CASSLSPAYNEQFF.

The rearrangement joins TRBV27 to TRBJ1-5; 7 nucleotides align to TRBD1. The germline gives CDR1 MNHEY, CDR2 SMNVEV (reference sequence). This CDR3 comprises 15 residues. After removal of 5 bases from V and 1 base from J, the junction contained 5 bases not matched to a gene. The CDR3 nucleotides read TGTGCCAGCAGTCGGGAGGGACAGAGCAATCAGCCCCAGCATTTT. Translation gives CASSREGQSNQPQHF.

V usage is TRBV15 and J usage is TRBJ2-3; TRBD1 might be the D (5 bases). There are 14 residues in the CDR3. Germline CDR1 LNHNV, CDR2 YYDKDF (reference sequence). V was clipped by 5 bases and J by 1 base, with 10 bases between them. CDR3 sequence reads: CATSFQGGTDTQYF. Written as DNA, the CDR3 is TGTGCCACCAGCTTCCAGGGCGGCACAGATACGCAGTATTTT.

There are a few counts of this clonotype. The chain couples TRBV11-3 to TRBJ2-5, with 10 positions matching TRBD2. CDR1 and CDR2 (germline): SGHNT, YENEEA. Germline trimming cut 5 bases from V and 3 bases from J; bases unmatched to any gene: 3. This CDR3 has 14 residues. The CDR3: CASSPLAGEETQYF. DNA of the CDR3: TGTGCCAGCAGCCCGCTAGCGGGGGAAGAGACCCAGTACTTC.

This sequence joins TRBV27 and TRBJ1-5; D gene unclear. V was trimmed by 2 bases and J by 5 bases, leaving 7 bases between them. Germline loops: CDR1 MNHEY, CDR2 SMNVEV (reference sequence). The CDR3 is 13 amino acids. The DNA of the CDR3 is TGTGCCAGCAGTTTACAGTCCCATCAGCCCCAGCATTTT. Amino acids: CASSLQSHQPQHF.

V is TRBV6-1 and J is TRBJ1-6, with no clear D. The V end lost 2 bases, the J end lost 0 bases, and 11 bases lay between the germline ends. CDR1 and CDR2 (germline): MNHNS, SASEGT. The CDR3 extends over 17 amino acids. The CDR3 DNA reads TGTGCCAGCAGTGAACCCGCCGGCAGCTCCTATAATTCACCCCTCCACTTT. The encoded protein is CASSEPAGSSYNSPLHF.

The chain is built from TRBV4-2 and TRBJ2-2, with D unresolved. From germline, CDR1 is LGHNA and CDR2 YNFKEQ. CDR3 size: 17 residues. V was trimmed by 0 bases and J by 5 bases, leaving 16 bases between them. CDR3 coding DNA: TGTGCCAGCAGCCAAGAGGACGGGCGGTTAGGGACCGGGGAGCTGTTTTTT. This codes for CASSQEDGRLGTGELFF.